This TCR beta chain emerged from a study of shared clonotypes between healthy human individuals. Researchers divided each subset's genomic DNA evenly across several immunoSEQ plates. As originally analysed: Junction-only immunoSEQ sequences carried no quality scores, so filtering differed. TCRdb's copy holds only in-frame clones and misses some; the assay was immunoSEQ multiplex PCR. V and J calls plus clone size are reproduced from that table; the DNA served to infer D and trimming. The sample holds 2 million to 3 million clones, roughly 93% seen once. Germline CDR1 SNHLY, CDR2 FYNNEI. V shed 2 bases, J shed 4 bases, and the junction held 9 bases outside the gene matches. The CDR3 spans 17 residues.

Sequencing was carried out using naive CD4+ T cells from PBMCs. Subset described: CD45RA+ positively selected. The source of this sequence is a man between 18 and 35 years old in good health. Some clones in this sample may be carry-over from other donors' samples. The rearrangement joins TRBV2 to TRBJ2-3; 10 positions agree with TRBD2. The CDR3 sequence is CASSESGRAEGPDTQYF. The CDR3 nucleotides read TGTGCCAGCAGTGAAAGCGGGAGGGCCGAGGGCCCAGATACGCAGTATTTT.